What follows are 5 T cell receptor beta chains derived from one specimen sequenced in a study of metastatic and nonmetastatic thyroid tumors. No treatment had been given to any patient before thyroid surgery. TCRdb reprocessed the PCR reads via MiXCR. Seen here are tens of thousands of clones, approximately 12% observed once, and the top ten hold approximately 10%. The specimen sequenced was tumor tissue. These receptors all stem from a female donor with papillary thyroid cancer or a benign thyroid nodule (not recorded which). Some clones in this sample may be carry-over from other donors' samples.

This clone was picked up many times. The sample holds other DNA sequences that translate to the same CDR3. CDR3 DNA: TGTGCCAGCAGCCAATTAGGAACAGATGACACTGAAGCTTTCTTT. As protein: CASSQLGTDDTEAFF. This chain uses TRBV16 with TRBJ1-1, with no clear D. The germline gives CDR1 KGHSY, CDR2 FQNENV. CDR3 size: 15 residues. V dropped 1 base and J dropped 3 bases, with 12 bases sitting between them. Full variable domain (missing parts from reference TRBV16 and TRBJ1-1): GEEVAQTPKHLVRGEGQKAKLYCAPIKGHSYVFWYQQVLKNEFKFLISFQNENVFDETGMPKERFSAKCLPNSPCSLEIQATKLEDSAVYFCASSQLGTDDTEAFFGQGTRLTVV.

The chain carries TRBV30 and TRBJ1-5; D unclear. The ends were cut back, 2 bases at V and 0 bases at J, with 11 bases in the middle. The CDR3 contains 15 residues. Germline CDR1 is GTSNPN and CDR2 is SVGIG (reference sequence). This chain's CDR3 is CAWSRGGDSNQPQHF. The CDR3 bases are TGTGCCTGGAGTCGTGGAGGAGATAGCAATCAGCCCCAGCATTTT. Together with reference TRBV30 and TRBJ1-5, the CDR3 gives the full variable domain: SQTIHQWPATLVQPVGSPLSLECTVEGTSNPNLYWYRQAAGRGLQLLFYSVGIGQISSEVPQNLSASRPQDRQFILSSKKLLLSDSGFYLCAWSRGGDSNQPQHFGDGTRLSIL.

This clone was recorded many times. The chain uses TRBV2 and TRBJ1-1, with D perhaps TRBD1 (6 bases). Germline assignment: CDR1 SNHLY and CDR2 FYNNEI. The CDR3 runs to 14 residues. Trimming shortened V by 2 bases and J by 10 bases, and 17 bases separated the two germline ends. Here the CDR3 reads CASSERGGAAAAFF. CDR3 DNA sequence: TGTGCCAGCAGTGAAAGGGGGGGGGCAGCGGCAGCTTTCTTT.

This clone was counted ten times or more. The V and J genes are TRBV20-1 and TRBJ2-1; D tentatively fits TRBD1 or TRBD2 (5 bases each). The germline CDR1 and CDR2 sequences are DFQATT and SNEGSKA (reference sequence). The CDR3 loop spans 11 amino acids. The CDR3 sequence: CGGSSYNEQFF. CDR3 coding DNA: TGCGGGGGAAGCTCCTACAATGAGCAGTTCTTC.

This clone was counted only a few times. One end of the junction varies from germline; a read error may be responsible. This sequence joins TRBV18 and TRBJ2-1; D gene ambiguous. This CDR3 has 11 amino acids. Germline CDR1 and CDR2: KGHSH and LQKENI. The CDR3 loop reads CASSPLDEQFF. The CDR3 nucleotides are TGTGCCAGCTCTCCACTCGATGAGCAGTTCTTC.